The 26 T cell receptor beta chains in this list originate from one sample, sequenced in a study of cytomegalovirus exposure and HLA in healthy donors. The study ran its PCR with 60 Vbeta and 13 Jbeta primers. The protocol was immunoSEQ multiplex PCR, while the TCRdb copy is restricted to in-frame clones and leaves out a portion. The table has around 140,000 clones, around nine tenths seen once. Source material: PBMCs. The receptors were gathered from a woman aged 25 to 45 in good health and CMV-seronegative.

The CDR3 loop reads CASSERRGGAATDTQYF. CDR3 in DNA: TGTGCCAGCAGTGAACGAAGGGGCGGGGCGGCCACAGATACGCAGTATTTT. The genes are TRBV6-1 and TRBJ2-3, with D possibly being TRBD2 (6 bases). Trimming left V 2 bases short and J 2 bases short, with 17 bases between. The CDR3 consists of 17 residues. The V gene's germline CDR1 is MNHNS and CDR2 SASEGT.

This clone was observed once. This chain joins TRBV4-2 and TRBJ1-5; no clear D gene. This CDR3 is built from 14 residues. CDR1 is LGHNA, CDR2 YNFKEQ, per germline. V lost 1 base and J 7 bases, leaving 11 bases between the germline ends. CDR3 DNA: TGTGCCAGCAGCCAAGTCTCTGGGCTACAGCCCCAGCATTTT. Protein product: CASSQVSGLQPQHF.

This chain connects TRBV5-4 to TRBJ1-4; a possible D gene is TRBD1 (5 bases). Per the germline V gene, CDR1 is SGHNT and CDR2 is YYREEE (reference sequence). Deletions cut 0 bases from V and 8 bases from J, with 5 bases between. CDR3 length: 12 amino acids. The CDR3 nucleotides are TGTGCCAGCAGCTTGGACAGGGAAAAACTGTTTTTT. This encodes CASSLDREKLFF.

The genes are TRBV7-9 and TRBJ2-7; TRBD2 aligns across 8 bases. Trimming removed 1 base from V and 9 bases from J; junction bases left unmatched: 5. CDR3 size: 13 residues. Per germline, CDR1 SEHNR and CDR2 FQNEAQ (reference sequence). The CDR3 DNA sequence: TGTGCCAGCAGCTTAGTGGGACTAGATATGCAGTACTTC. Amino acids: CASSLVGLDMQYF.

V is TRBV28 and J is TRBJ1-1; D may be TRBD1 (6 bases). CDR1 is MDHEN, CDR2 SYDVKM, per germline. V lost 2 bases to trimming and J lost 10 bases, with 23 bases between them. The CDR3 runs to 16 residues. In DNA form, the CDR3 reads TGTGCCAGCAGTTTACTACCGGGCCGAACCTGGGGGCTAGCTTTCTTT. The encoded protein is CASSLLPGRTWGLAFF. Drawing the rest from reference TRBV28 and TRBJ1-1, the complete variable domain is DVKVTQSSRYLVKRTGEKVFLECVQDMDHENMFWYRQDPGLGLRLIYFSYDVKMKEKGDIPEGYSVSREKKERFSLILESASTNQTSMYLCASSLLPGRTWGLAFFGQGTRLTVV.

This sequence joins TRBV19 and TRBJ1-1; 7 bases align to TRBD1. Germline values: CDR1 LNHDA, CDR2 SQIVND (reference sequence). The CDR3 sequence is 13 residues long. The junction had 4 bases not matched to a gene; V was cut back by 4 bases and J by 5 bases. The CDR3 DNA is TGTGCCAGTAGTAGTGCAGGGGGTACTGAAGCTTTCTTT. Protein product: CASSSAGGTEAFF.

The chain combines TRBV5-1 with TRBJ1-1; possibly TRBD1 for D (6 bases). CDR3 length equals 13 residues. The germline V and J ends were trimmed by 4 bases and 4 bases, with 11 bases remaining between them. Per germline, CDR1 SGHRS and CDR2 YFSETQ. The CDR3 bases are TGCGCCAGCAGCCGGGGAGGGGGCACTGAAGCTTTCTTT. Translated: CASSRGGGTEAFF.

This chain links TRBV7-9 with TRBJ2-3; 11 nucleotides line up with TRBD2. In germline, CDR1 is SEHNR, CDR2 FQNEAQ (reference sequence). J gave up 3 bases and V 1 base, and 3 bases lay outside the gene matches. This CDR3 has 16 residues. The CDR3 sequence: CASSLGLAGRTDTQYF. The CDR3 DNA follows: TGTGCCAGCAGCTTAGGACTAGCGGGGCGGACAGATACGCAGTATTTT.

The CDR3 region has the DNA TGTGCCAGCAGTTCTTGGACAGGGCAGAACACTGAAGCTTTCTTT. The encoded protein is CASSSWTGQNTEAFF. This chain joins TRBV28 and TRBJ1-1; 8 bases align to TRBD1. CDR1 and CDR2 from the germline V gene are MDHEN and SYDVKM. The J segment lost 1 base and the V segment lost 4 bases, leaving 5 bases of the junction unmatched. The CDR3 contains 15 residues.

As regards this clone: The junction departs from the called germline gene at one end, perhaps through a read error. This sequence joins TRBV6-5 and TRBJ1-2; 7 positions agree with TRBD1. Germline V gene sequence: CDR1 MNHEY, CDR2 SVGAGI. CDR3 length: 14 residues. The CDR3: CASRATQGYYGYPF. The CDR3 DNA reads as TGTGCCAGCAGAGCTACACAGGGGTACTATGGCTACCCCTTC.

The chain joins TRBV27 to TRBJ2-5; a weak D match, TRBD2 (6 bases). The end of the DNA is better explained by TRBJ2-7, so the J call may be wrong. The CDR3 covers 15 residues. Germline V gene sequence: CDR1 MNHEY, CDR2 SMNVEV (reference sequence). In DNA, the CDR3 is TGTGCCAGCAGTTTTCGGGGGAATAGGGCCTACGAGCAGTACTTC. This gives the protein CASSFRGNRAYEQYF.

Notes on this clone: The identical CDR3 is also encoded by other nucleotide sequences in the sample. This CDR3 is CASSPPAGQETQYF. The CDR3 bases are TGTGCCAGCTCACCACCGGCAGGCCAAGAGACCCAGTACTTC. The chain links TRBV18 to TRBJ2-5, with D hard to call. Germline CDR1 and CDR2: KGHSH and LQKENI. V shed 0 bases and J shed 1 base, with 6 bases lying between them. There are 14 residues in the CDR3.

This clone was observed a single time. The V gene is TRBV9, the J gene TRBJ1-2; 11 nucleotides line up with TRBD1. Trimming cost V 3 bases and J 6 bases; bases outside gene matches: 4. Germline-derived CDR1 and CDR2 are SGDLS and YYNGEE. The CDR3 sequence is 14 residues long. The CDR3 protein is CASSGTGGEDGYTF. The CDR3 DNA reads TGTGCCAGCAGCGGGACAGGGGGCGAGGATGGCTACACCTTC.

In DNA form, the CDR3 reads TGTGCCAGCAGGTCCTATCTCGGGGAGCTGTTTTTT. Amino acid sequence: CASRSYLGELFF. This rearrangement joins TRBV7-9 to TRBJ2-2, with D hard to call. This CDR3 contains 12 residues. The germline CDR1 and CDR2 sequences are SEHNR and FQNEAQ (reference sequence). V was shortened by 6 bases and J by 7 bases, with 9 bases between the two germline ends.

CDR3 sequence: CASSFGTSGGQETQYF. CDR3 nucleotides: TGTGCCAGCAGCTTCGGGACTAGCGGGGGGCAAGAGACCCAGTACTTC. This sequence joins TRBV11-2 and TRBJ2-5; 15 bases match TRBD2. Germline CDR1 and CDR2: SGHAT and FQNNGV. V was clipped by 3 bases and J by 2 bases; unmatched bases: 1. The CDR3 extends over 16 amino acids. Full variable domain (missing parts from reference TRBV11-2 and TRBJ2-5): EAGVAQSPRYKIIEKRQSVAFWCNPISGHATLYWYQQILGQGPKLLIQFQNNGVVDDSQLPKDRFSAERLKGVDSTLKIQPAKLEDSAVYLCASSFGTSGGQETQYFGPGTRLLVL.

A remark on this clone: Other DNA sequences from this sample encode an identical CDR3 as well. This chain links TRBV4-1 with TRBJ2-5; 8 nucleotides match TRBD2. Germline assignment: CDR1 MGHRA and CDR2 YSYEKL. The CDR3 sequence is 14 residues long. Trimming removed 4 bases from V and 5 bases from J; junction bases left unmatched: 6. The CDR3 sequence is CASSPRTSSETQYF. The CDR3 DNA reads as TGCGCCAGCAGCCCCCGGACTAGCAGTGAGACCCAGTACTTC.

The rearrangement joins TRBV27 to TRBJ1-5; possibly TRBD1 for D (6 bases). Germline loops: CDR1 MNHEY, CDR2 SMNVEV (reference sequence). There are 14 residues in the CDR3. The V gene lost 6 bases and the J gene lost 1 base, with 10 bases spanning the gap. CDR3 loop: CASRNRESNQPQHF. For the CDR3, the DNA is TGTGCCAGCAGGAACAGGGAGAGCAATCAGCCCCAGCATTTT.

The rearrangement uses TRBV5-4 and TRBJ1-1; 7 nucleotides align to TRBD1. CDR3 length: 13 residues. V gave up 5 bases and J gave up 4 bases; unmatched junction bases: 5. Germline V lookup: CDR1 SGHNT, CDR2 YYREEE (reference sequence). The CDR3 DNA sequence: TGTGCCAGCAGTTCAGGGGGTACCACTGAAGCTTTCTTT. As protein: CASSSGGTTEAFF.

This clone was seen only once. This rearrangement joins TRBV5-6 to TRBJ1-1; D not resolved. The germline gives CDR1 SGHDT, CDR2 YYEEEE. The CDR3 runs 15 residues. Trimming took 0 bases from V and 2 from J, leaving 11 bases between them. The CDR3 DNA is TGTGCCAGCAGCTTGGGACGGGTAGGAAACACTGAAGCTTTCTTT. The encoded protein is CASSLGRVGNTEAFF.

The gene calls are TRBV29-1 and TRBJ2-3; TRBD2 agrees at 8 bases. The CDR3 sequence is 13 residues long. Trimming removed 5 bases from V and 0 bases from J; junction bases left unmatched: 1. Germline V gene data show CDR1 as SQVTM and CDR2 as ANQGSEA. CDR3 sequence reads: CSVRGGSTDTQYF. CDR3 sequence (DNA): TGCAGCGTTCGGGGGGGTAGCACAGATACGCAGTATTTT.

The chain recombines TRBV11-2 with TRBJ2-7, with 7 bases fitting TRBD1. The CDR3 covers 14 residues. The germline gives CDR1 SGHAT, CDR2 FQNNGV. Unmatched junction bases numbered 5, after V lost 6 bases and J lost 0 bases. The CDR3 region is CASSAQGLSYEQYF. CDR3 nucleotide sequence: TGTGCCAGCAGTGCACAGGGGCTCTCCTACGAGCAGTACTTC. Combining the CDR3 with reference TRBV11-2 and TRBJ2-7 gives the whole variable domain EAGVAQSPRYKIIEKRQSVAFWCNPISGHATLYWYQQILGQGPKLLIQFQNNGVVDDSQLPKDRFSAERLKGVDSTLKIQPAKLEDSAVYLCASSAQGLSYEQYFGPGTRLTVT.

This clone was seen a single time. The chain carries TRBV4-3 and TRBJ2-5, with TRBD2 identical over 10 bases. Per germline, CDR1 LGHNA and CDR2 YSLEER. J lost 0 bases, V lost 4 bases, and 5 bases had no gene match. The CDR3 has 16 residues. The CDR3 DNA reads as TGCGCCAGCAGCCTATTAGCGGGGGGTTACCAAGAGACCCAGTACTTC. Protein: CASSLLAGGYQETQYF.

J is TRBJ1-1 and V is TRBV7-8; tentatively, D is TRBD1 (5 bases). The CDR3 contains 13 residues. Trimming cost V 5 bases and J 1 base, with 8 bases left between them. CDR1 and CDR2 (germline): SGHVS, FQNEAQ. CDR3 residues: CASSRGQNTEAFF. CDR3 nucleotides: TGTGCCAGCAGCCGTGGACAGAACACTGAAGCTTTCTTT.

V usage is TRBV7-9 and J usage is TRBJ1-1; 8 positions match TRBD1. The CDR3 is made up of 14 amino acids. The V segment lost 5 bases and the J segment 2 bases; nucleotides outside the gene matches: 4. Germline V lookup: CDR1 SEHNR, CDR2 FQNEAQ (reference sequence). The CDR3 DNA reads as TGTGCCAGCAGCCGACAGGGGACTAACACTGAAGCTTTCTTT. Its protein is CASSRQGTNTEAFF.

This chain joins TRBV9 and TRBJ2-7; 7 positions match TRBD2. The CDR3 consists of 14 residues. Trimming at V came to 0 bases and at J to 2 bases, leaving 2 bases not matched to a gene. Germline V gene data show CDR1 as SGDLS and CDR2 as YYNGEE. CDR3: CASSVASGTYEQYF. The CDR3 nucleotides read TGTGCCAGCAGCGTAGCTAGCGGTACCTACGAGCAGTACTTC.

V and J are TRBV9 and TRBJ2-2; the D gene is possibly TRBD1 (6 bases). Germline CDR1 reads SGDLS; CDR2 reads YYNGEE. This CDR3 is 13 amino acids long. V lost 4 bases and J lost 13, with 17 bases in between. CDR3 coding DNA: TGTGCCAGCAGCCTTGGGGGCAGAACGAGGCTGTTTTTT. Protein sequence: CASSLGGRTRLFF.